This TCR beta chain was retrieved from a study of cytomegalovirus exposure and HLA in healthy donors. Overall study results and limits: A list of about 180 TCR beta chains associated with cytomegalovirus was given.

TCRdb's table, derived via immunoSEQ multiplex PCR, lists solely in-frame clones and lacks some. The sample includes about 280,000 clones, 88% of them seen just once. With regard to this clone: Its target is unknown.

V lost 5 bases to trimming and J lost 3 bases; unmatched junction nucleotides: 10. The CDR3 loop spans 16 amino acids. Germline V gives CDR1 SGDLS, CDR2 YYNGEE. The source material was PBMCs. This sequence joins TRBV9 and TRBJ1-1, with TRBD1 matching over 10 bases. The origin of this receptor is a young woman in good health and CMV-seronegative. The CDR3 DNA reads TGTGCCAGCAGACCCGGGACAGGGGCCAAAGACACTGAAGCTTTCTTT. Protein: CASRPGTGAKDTEAFF.